This T cell receptor beta chain appears in the sequencing data of a study of T cell repertoires in cytomegalovirus infection. Study-level background: HLA-B-restricted CMV epitopes that are well studied, plus recently identified HLA-C-restricted ones, were used by the study. Indicated by public TCR beta signatures were CMV infection and matching HLA type.

With regard to this clonotype: Its antigen remains unidentified.

Trimming cost V 3 bases and J 0 bases, with 12 bases left between them. Germline CDR1 reads KGHSH; CDR2 reads LQKENI. The CDR3 has 16 residues. TCRdb analysed the reads with MiXCR anew, one entry per CDR3 protein. The sample lists some 500,000 distinct CDR3 sequences; 30% to 40% were seen once. Findings of the study overall: Ex vivo, HLA-C-restricted CMV-specific TCR beta clonotypes prevailed over the rest of the response. Using cumulative public TCR beta family frequency, the authors identified those who carried CMV together with the relevant HLA.

The sequence was obtained from a human donor in good health (CMV status not recorded). Some clones in this sample may be carry-over from other donors' samples. This specimen was cultured PBMCs, taken from culture after CMV antigen stimulation. The chain carries TRBV18 and TRBJ1-3; D gene unclear. DNA of the CDR3: TGTGCCAGCTCACCGGCGACGGGGAGCTCTGGAAACACCATATATTTT. Translated, it gives CASSPATGSSGNTIYF.